Shown below are 27 T cell receptor beta chains from a single sample sequenced in a study of OX40 agonist ivuxolimab in advanced cancers. Sequenced by immunoSEQ multiplex PCR; TCRdb stores in-frame clones only, minus some. Of about 26,000 clones in the sample, about 70% were seen once. This specimen was CD4+ or CD8+ T cells sorted from blood, taken in a trial of the OX40 agonist ivuxolimab. The receptors shown here come from an adult with an advanced solid tumor such as melanoma, head and neck, liver or kidney cancer.

The chain employs TRBV6-6 and TRBJ2-5; D is possibly TRBD2 (5 bases). Per the germline V gene, CDR1 is MNHNY and CDR2 is SVGAGI (reference sequence). This CDR3 has 13 residues. V was pared by 2 bases and J by 7 bases, with 11 bases between. The CDR3 bases are TGTGCCAGCAGTTACGGGCGCGAGGGGACCCAGTACTTC. Protein product: CASSYGREGTQYF.

CDR3 nucleotide sequence: TGCGCCAGCAGCTTGGTCGAGGGAAACACCATATATTTT. Residues: CASSLVEGNTIYF. V usage is TRBV5-1 and J usage is TRBJ1-3; D is ambiguous. Germline V CDR1 and CDR2: SGHRS, YFSETQ. The CDR3 has 13 residues. V gave up 0 bases and J gave up 4 bases, with 5 bases separating them.

V gene TRBV2 combines with J gene TRBJ1-1, with D possibly being TRBD1 (6 bases). CDR1 is SNHLY, CDR2 FYNNEI, per germline. Trimming removed 7 bases from V and 6 bases from J, with 21 bases in between. The CDR3 has 15 residues. CDR3 protein: CASIAQGQGMAEAFF. The CDR3 nucleotides read TGTGCCAGCATTGCCCAGGGGCAGGGGATGGCTGAAGCTTTCTTT.

Comment on this clone: This specimen includes other DNA sequences encoding the same CDR3. The V gene is TRBV10-3, the J gene TRBJ1-1; the D is unclear. Germline loops: CDR1 ENHRY, CDR2 SYGVKD. Between the trimmed V and J ends, which lost 0 bases and 1 base, there was a span of 6 bases. The CDR3 is 14 residues long. CDR3 coding DNA: TGTGCCATCAGTGAGTCGACCCAGAACACTGAAGCTTTCTTT. Encoded protein: CAISESTQNTEAFF.

The V call is TRBV5-1, the J call TRBJ2-1; a weak D match, TRBD2 (5 bases). Germline-derived CDR1 and CDR2 are SGHRS and YFSETQ. Trimming pared 0 bases from V and 8 bases from J, leaving 9 bases between. There are 13 residues in the CDR3. The CDR3: CASSLDPGYEQFF. CDR3 nucleotides: TGCGCCAGCAGCTTGGATCCGGGGTATGAGCAGTTCTTC.

In its sample, this clone was seen once. The chain has TRBV7-2 and TRBJ1-1; weak D call: TRBD1 (5 bases). Trimming shortened V by 1 base and J by 9 bases, and 6 bases separated the two germline ends. The germline CDR1 and CDR2 sequences are SGHTA and FQGNSA. This CDR3 is built from 11 residues. The CDR3 loop reads CASSLEGKAFF. The CDR3 DNA reads as TGTGCCAGCAGCTTAGAGGGGAAAGCTTTCTTT. Drawing the rest from reference TRBV7-2 and TRBJ1-1, the complete variable domain is GAGVSQSPSNKVTEKGKDVELRCDPISGHTALYWYRQSLGQGLEFLIYFQGNSAPDKSGLPSDRFSAERTGGSVSTLTIQRTQQEDSAVYLCASSLEGKAFFGQGTRLTVV.

The chain links TRBV2 to TRBJ2-1, with 8 bases aligning to TRBD1. Germline CDR1 is SNHLY and CDR2 is FYNNEI. The junction had 10 bases not matched to a gene; V was cut back by 7 bases and J by 5 bases. This CDR3 contains 15 residues. CDR3 sequence (DNA): TGTGCCAGCACCAAGGGACAGGTAGGCGACAATGAGCAGTTCTTC. Translating gives CASTKGQVGDNEQFF.

The chain combines TRBV5-1 with TRBJ1-1; 7 bases map to TRBD1. Trimming took 4 bases from V and 0 from J; bases not matched to a gene: 12. The CDR3 has 17 residues. Looked up from germline, CDR1 is SGHRS and CDR2 is YFSETQ. CDR3 sequence reads: CASSGTGAVGLNTEAFF. The CDR3 nucleotides are TGCGCCAGCAGCGGAACAGGGGCGGTGGGGCTGAACACTGAAGCTTTCTTT.

The J gene is TRBJ2-2, the V gene TRBV7-6; maybe TRBD1 (6 bases). The CDR3 is 15 amino acids. Germline assignment: CDR1 SGHVS and CDR2 FNYEAQ. V lost 2 bases to trimming and J lost 3 bases, with 10 bases between them. The CDR3 nucleotides read TGTGCCAGCAGCTTAACAGGGATGGACACCGGGGAGCTGTTTTTT. It encodes CASSLTGMDTGELFF.

The chain links TRBV5-5 to TRBJ1-2; 7 nucleotides align to TRBD1. The germline V gene has CDR1 SGHKS and CDR2 YYEKEE (reference sequence). This CDR3 is built from 15 residues. Trimming cost V 0 bases and J 8 bases; bases outside gene matches: 10. The CDR3 sequence is CASSLVIRGPEGYTF. In nucleotides, the CDR3 is TGTGCCAGCAGCTTGGTCATTAGGGGGCCAGAGGGCTACACCTTC.

V usage is TRBV5-5 and J usage is TRBJ1-3; TRBD1 agrees at 8 bases. The CDR3 has 14 residues. Germline V gene data show CDR1 as SGHKS and CDR2 as YYEKEE (reference sequence). V lost 4 bases and J lost 4; bases outside the gene matches: 4. The CDR3 reads CASSQDRVGNTIYF. The CDR3 coding sequence is TGTGCCAGCAGCCAGGACAGGGTCGGAAACACCATATATTTT.

This clone was detected a few times. The chain couples TRBV19 to TRBJ1-3; a weak D match, TRBD1 (6 bases). Germline V gives CDR1 LNHDA, CDR2 SQIVND (reference sequence). Trimming removed 3 bases from V and 4 bases from J, with 16 bases in between. There are 16 residues in the CDR3. CDR3 sequence reads: CASSISGAKNGNTIYF. In DNA, the CDR3 is TGTGCCAGTAGTATTTCGGGGGCGAAGAACGGAAACACCATATATTTT.

This chain joins TRBV6-1 and TRBJ1-5; D is unresolved. V shed 3 bases and J shed 7 bases, with 10 bases lying between them. Germline lookup yields CDR1 MNHNS and CDR2 SASEGT. The CDR3 sequence is 13 residues long. This CDR3 is CASSDNLPQPQHF. CDR3 sequence (DNA): TGTGCCAGCAGTGATAATCTCCCACAGCCCCAGCATTTT.

This chain uses TRBV9 with TRBJ1-3; D unclear. Germline V gene lookup returns CDR1 SGDLS and CDR2 YYNGEE. This CDR3 spans 15 amino acids. Trimming shortened V by 4 bases and J by 0 bases, and 11 bases separated the two germline ends. CDR3: CASSPSLSSGNTIYF. The DNA of the CDR3 is TGTGCCAGCAGCCCGAGCCTAAGCTCTGGAAACACCATATATTTT. Full variable domain (missing parts from reference TRBV9 and TRBJ1-3): DSGVTQTPKHLITATGQRVTLRCSPRSGDLSVYWYQQSLDQGLQFLIQYYNGEERAKGNILERFSAQQFPDLHSELNLSSLELGDSALYFCASSPSLSSGNTIYFGEGSWLTVV.

This clone has a handful of counts. The chain recombines TRBV7-9 with TRBJ1-2; D not certain. Germline V gene sequence: CDR1 SEHNR, CDR2 FQNEAQ (reference sequence). V lost 1 base and J 6 bases, leaving 6 bases between the germline ends. The CDR3 length is 12 residues. The CDR3 bases are TGTGCCAGCAGCTTAGAGGGTCATGGCTACACCTTC. This sequence encodes CASSLEGHGYTF.

The rearrangement uses TRBV5-6 and TRBJ2-3, with D maybe TRBD2 (7 bases). The CDR3 extends over 15 amino acids. The V and J ends lost 5 bases and 2 bases respectively, with 15 bases between them. Germline assignment: CDR1 SGHDT and CDR2 YYEEEE. The CDR3 region has the DNA TGTGCCAGCAGTGAGGGGGGGCCTGACACAGATACGCAGTATTTT. Its translation is CASSEGGPDTDTQYF.

This clone was counted a few times. V gene TRBV6-1 combines with J gene TRBJ2-3; D gene ambiguous. Germline CDR1 and CDR2: MNHNS and SASEGT. The CDR3 extends over 13 amino acids. Between the trimmed V and J ends, which lost 2 bases and 5 bases, there was a span of 8 bases. CDR3 amino acids: CASSERSRDTQYF. In DNA, the CDR3 is TGTGCCAGCAGTGAAAGGAGCCGAGATACGCAGTATTTT.

This clone has only a few counts. V usage is TRBV7-3 and J usage is TRBJ2-7; tentatively, D is TRBD1 (5 bases). This CDR3 spans 15 amino acids. Germline V gene lookup returns CDR1 SGHTA and CDR2 FQGTGA. With 0 bases removed from V and 2 bases from J, the gap between germline ends came to 11 bases. The CDR3 coding sequence is TGTGCCAGCAGCTTAACGTCAGGGTCTACCTACGAGCAGTACTTC. Translated, it gives CASSLTSGSTYEQYF.

The chain is built from TRBV10-1 and TRBJ2-7, with D unresolved. This CDR3 is 15 amino acids long. Trimming took off 3 bases at V and 0 bases at J, with 12 bases between the two ends. The germline V gene encodes CDR1 WNHNN and CDR2 SYGVQD (reference sequence). The CDR3 reads CASSETRGSSYEQYF. The DNA for the CDR3 is TGCGCCAGCAGTGAAACGCGCGGCAGCTCCTACGAGCAGTACTTC.

This clone was seen a single time. V usage is TRBV11-3 and J usage is TRBJ2-1, with a tentative D call TRBD2 (6 bases). The CDR3 consists of 14 residues. Germline lookup yields CDR1 SGHNT and CDR2 YENEEA. With 3 bases removed from V and 10 bases from J, the gap between germline ends came to 16 bases. CDR3 protein: CASSLGGEGSEQFF. The CDR3 coding sequence is TGTGCCAGCAGCTTGGGAGGAGAGGGTAGCGAGCAGTTCTTC.

The chain uses TRBV18 and TRBJ2-1; 15 positions agree with TRBD2. Trimming at V came to 6 bases and at J to 6 bases, leaving 6 bases not matched to a gene. Germline CDR1 and CDR2: KGHSH and LQKENI. The CDR3 sequence is 16 residues long. CDR3 DNA: TGTGCCAGCTCTCCTGGACTAGCGGGGGGGCTCAATGAGCAGTTCTTC. Protein sequence: CASSPGLAGGLNEQFF.

This clone was detected once. The chain uses TRBV16 and TRBJ1-1, with D unresolved. Germline lookup yields CDR1 KGHSY and CDR2 FQNENV. Trimming left V 4 bases short and J 3 bases short, with 12 bases between. The CDR3 contains 14 residues. The CDR3 reads CASSPRWEYTEAFF. DNA for the CDR3: TGTGCCAGCAGCCCCCGCTGGGAATACACTGAAGCTTTCTTT.

This chain uses TRBV6-6 with TRBJ2-1; 14 bases agree with TRBD2. Germline V lookup: CDR1 MNHNY, CDR2 SVGAGI (reference sequence). After removal of 4 bases from V and 7 bases from J, the junction contained 6 bases not matched to a gene. The CDR3 is made up of 16 amino acids. The CDR3 sequence is CASSSAGLAGANEQFF. The CDR3 DNA follows: TGTGCCAGCAGTTCCGCGGGACTAGCGGGGGCAAATGAGCAGTTCTTC.

This sequence joins TRBV7-3 and TRBJ2-2; possible D gene TRBD1, 5 bases. V was trimmed by 5 bases and J by 5 bases, leaving 9 bases between them. Germline CDR1 and CDR2: SGHTA and FQGTGA. The CDR3 totals 13 residues. The CDR3 sequence: CASSLDRTGELFF. Here the CDR3 DNA reads TGTGCCAGCAGCCTCGACAGAACCGGGGAGCTGTTTTTT.

The chain recombines TRBV19 with TRBJ2-1; the D gene is possibly TRBD2 (6 bases). The V gene lost 6 bases and the J gene lost 6 bases, with 18 bases spanning the gap. This CDR3 has 15 residues. CDR1 is LNHDA, CDR2 SQIVND, per germline (reference sequence). In nucleotides, the CDR3 is TGTGCCAGTAGGCGTGGGGGAGGCGGCACCAATGAGCAGTTCTTC. The encoded protein is CASRRGGGGTNEQFF. The full variable domain, completed using reference TRBV19 and TRBJ2-1, is DGGITQSPKYLFRKEGQNVTLSCEQNLNHDAMYWYRQDPGQGLRLIYYSQIVNDFQKGDIAEGYSVSREKKESFPLTVTSAQKNPTAFYLCASRRGGGGTNEQFFGPGTRLTVL.

J is TRBJ1-5 and V is TRBV5-6; D is perhaps TRBD1 (6 bases). The CDR3 spans 14 residues. The V and J ends lost 0 bases and 7 bases respectively, with 11 bases between them. Germline lookup yields CDR1 SGHDT and CDR2 YYEEEE. The CDR3 DNA reads TGTGCCAGCAGCTTGGCAGGGGTTATGCAGCCCCAGCATTTT. It encodes CASSLAGVMQPQHF.

The chain is built from TRBV5-1 and TRBJ2-3; D possibly matches TRBD1 or TRBD2 (5 bases each). The CDR3 extends over 16 amino acids. The germline gives CDR1 SGHRS, CDR2 YFSETQ. V lost 4 bases and J 8 bases, leaving 23 bases between the germline ends. The CDR3 loop is CASSKEIQLAQGTQYF. CDR3 nucleotides: TGCGCCAGCAGCAAAGAAATACAGCTAGCCCAGGGTACGCAGTATTTT.